This TCR beta chain appears in the sequencing data of a study of blood T cell repertoires in COVID-19. At the level of the study: From the United States, Italy and Spain came samples of acute and convalescent COVID-19. From T cells, B-cell-depleted T cells, or PBMCs came the material, which was cDNA or gDNA.

As processed by the authors: By means of reference gene primer amplification, nucleated cell counts were estimated. Here immunoSEQ multiplex PCR was the method, and the copy in TCRdb shows in-frame clones only, minus some. V and J calls and clone size are copied from that table; D and trimming were computed from the DNA. The sample includes roughly 68,000 clones, roughly 80% of them seen just once. This clone was observed a handful of times. This sequence was found in a man older than 75 with active COVID-19. The sequenced sample consisted of peripheral blood.

CDR3 region: CASSVAAGGIYEQYF. The DNA of the CDR3 is TGTGCCAGCAGCGTAGCGGCAGGGGGCATTTACGAGCAGTACTTC. The V call is TRBV9, the J call TRBJ2-7; the match to TRBD1 covers 8 bases. The V gene's germline CDR1 is SGDLS and CDR2 YYNGEE. V was pared by 0 bases and J by 4 bases, with 6 bases of the junction left unmatched. The CDR3 consists of 15 residues.